This T cell receptor beta chain was sequenced in a study of CD8+ T cells in alopecia areata. About the study: For the treated group, dosing was oral tofacitinib at 5 to 10 mg twice daily.

Extracted from the samples, RNA was reverse transcribed into cDNA to serve as the sequencing template. The protocol was immunoSEQ multiplex PCR, while the TCRdb copy is restricted to in-frame clones and leaves out a portion. This table has about 190,000 clones, 60% appearing once. Remarks on this clone: What it binds is not known.

The sample's treatment: oral pan-JAK inhibitor, 5-10 mg twice daily. Overall study results and limits: Many expanded lesional clones persisted in scalp and blood during tofacitinib.

The sequences come from CD4+ T cells sorted from blood, collected at week 24, from a patient treated with tofacitinib. The origin of this receptor is a human donor with alopecia areata.

The CDR3, as DNA: TGCAGCGCCAGCAGACAGGGGGGAACTGAAGCTTTCTTT. This sequence encodes CSASRQGGTEAFF. The chain carries TRBV29-1 and TRBJ1-1; 9 nucleotides align to TRBD1. The germline CDR1 and CDR2 sequences are SQVTM and ANQGSEA. V lost 7 bases to trimming and J lost 5 bases; unmatched junction nucleotides: 8. The CDR3 runs to 13 residues.